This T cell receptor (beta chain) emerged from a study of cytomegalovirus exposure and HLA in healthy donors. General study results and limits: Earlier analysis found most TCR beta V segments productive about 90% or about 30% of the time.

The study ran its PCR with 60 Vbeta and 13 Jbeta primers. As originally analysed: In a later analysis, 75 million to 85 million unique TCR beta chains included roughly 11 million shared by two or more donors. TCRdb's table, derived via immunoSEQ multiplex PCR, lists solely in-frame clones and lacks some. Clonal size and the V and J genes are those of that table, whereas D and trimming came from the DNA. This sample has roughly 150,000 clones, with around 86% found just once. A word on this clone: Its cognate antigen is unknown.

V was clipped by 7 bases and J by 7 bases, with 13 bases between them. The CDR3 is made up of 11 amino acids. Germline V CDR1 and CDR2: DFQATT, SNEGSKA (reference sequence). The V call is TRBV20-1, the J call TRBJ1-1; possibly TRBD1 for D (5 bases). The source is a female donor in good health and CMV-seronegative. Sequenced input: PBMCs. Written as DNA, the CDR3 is TGCAGTGGAAAACGGGGGGGTGAAGCTTTCTTT. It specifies CSGKRGGEAFF.